Many counts were recorded for the clone carrying this TCR beta chain. The target antigen is unknown. These data originate in a study of read filtering for tumor transcriptome and immune sequencing. Across the whole study: The cohort had over 16 men and approximately 14 women aged roughly 40 to 80, mean roughly 65 years. Revised staging placed eight or nine patients in R-ISS I, some 17 in II, more than five in III.

The CDR3 contains 15 residues. Unmatched junction bases numbered 8, after V lost 4 bases and J lost 6 bases. Germline CDR1 and CDR2: SGHRS and YFSETQ. Molecular barcoded adaptors covering alpha/delta and beta/gamma chains were used on roughly 400 ng RNA. MiXCR, applied by TCRdb to the reads, yields one record per CDR3 protein. The sample has roughly 56,000 distinct CDR3 sequences, approximately 19% seen once; the top ten hold around an eighth. Study-wide results and caveats: IR-seq captured clonotypes deeper and more reliably than RNA-seq.

This chain joins TRBV5-1 and TRBJ2-1; 9 bases match TRBD2. Sequencing was done on a sample of a population of CD138-negative cells sorted from bone marrow. The source of this sequence is a donor aged 40 or older with multiple myeloma. The DNA of the CDR3 is TGCGCCAGCAGCGTGGTGGTAGCGGGGGCCAATGAGCAGTTCTTC. This codes for CASSVVVAGANEQFF.